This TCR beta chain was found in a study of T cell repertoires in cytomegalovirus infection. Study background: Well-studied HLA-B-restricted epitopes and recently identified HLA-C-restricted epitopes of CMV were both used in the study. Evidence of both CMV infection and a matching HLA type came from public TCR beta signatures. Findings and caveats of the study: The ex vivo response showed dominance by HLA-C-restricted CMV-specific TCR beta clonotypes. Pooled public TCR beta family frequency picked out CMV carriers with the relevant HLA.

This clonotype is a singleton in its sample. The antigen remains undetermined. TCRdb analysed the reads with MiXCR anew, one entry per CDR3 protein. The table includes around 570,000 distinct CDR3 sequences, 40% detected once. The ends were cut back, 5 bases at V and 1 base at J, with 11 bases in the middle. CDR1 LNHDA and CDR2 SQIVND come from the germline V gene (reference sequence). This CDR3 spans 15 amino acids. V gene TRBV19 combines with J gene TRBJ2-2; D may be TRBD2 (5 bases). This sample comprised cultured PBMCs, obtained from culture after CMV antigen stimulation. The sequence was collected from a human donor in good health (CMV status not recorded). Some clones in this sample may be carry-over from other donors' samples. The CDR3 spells CASSRFGGNTGELFF. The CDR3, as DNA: TGTGCCAGTAGTCGGTTCGGAGGGAACACCGGGGAGCTGTTTTTT.